This entry is about one TCR beta chain. This CDR3 is built from 16 residues. CDR1 MDHEN and CDR2 SYDVKM come from the germline V gene. Trimming removed 5 bases from V and 0 bases from J; junction bases left unmatched: 6. The entry originates in a study of cytomegalovirus exposure and HLA in healthy donors. Primers included in the PCR were 60 Vbeta and 13 Jbeta primers. Clones were read by immunoSEQ multiplex PCR, and TCRdb kept only the in-frame ones, dropping some. The top ten clones hold around 2.4% of a sample with around 140,000 clones, approximately 80% of them seen once. Sample: PBMCs. The rearrangement joins TRBV28 to TRBJ1-5; 8 nucleotides match TRBD1. The receptor comes from a male donor in good health and CMV-seronegative. The CDR3 DNA follows: TGTGCCAGCAGTATAGACAGGGGAAATAGCAATCAGCCCCAGCATTTT. Translating gives CASSIDRGNSNQPQHF. Looking up the rest from reference TRBV28 and TRBJ1-5 gives the full variable domain: DVKVTQSSRYLVKRTGEKVFLECVQDMDHENMFWYRQDPGLGLRLIYFSYDVKMKEKGDIPEGYSVSREKKERFSLILESASTNQTSMYLCASSIDRGNSNQPQHFGDGTRLSIL.